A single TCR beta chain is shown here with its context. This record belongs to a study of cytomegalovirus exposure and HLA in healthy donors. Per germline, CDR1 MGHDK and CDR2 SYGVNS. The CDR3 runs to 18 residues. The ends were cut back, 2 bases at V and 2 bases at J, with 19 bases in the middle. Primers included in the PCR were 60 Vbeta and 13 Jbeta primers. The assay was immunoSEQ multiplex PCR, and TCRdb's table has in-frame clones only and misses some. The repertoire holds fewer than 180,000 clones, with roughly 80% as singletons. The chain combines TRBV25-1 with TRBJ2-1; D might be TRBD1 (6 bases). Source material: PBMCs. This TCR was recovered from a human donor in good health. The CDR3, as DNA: TGTGCCAGCAGTGAAAAGGATACGGGACACTTAACCTACAATGAGCAGTTCTTC. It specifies CASSEKDTGHLTYNEQFF.